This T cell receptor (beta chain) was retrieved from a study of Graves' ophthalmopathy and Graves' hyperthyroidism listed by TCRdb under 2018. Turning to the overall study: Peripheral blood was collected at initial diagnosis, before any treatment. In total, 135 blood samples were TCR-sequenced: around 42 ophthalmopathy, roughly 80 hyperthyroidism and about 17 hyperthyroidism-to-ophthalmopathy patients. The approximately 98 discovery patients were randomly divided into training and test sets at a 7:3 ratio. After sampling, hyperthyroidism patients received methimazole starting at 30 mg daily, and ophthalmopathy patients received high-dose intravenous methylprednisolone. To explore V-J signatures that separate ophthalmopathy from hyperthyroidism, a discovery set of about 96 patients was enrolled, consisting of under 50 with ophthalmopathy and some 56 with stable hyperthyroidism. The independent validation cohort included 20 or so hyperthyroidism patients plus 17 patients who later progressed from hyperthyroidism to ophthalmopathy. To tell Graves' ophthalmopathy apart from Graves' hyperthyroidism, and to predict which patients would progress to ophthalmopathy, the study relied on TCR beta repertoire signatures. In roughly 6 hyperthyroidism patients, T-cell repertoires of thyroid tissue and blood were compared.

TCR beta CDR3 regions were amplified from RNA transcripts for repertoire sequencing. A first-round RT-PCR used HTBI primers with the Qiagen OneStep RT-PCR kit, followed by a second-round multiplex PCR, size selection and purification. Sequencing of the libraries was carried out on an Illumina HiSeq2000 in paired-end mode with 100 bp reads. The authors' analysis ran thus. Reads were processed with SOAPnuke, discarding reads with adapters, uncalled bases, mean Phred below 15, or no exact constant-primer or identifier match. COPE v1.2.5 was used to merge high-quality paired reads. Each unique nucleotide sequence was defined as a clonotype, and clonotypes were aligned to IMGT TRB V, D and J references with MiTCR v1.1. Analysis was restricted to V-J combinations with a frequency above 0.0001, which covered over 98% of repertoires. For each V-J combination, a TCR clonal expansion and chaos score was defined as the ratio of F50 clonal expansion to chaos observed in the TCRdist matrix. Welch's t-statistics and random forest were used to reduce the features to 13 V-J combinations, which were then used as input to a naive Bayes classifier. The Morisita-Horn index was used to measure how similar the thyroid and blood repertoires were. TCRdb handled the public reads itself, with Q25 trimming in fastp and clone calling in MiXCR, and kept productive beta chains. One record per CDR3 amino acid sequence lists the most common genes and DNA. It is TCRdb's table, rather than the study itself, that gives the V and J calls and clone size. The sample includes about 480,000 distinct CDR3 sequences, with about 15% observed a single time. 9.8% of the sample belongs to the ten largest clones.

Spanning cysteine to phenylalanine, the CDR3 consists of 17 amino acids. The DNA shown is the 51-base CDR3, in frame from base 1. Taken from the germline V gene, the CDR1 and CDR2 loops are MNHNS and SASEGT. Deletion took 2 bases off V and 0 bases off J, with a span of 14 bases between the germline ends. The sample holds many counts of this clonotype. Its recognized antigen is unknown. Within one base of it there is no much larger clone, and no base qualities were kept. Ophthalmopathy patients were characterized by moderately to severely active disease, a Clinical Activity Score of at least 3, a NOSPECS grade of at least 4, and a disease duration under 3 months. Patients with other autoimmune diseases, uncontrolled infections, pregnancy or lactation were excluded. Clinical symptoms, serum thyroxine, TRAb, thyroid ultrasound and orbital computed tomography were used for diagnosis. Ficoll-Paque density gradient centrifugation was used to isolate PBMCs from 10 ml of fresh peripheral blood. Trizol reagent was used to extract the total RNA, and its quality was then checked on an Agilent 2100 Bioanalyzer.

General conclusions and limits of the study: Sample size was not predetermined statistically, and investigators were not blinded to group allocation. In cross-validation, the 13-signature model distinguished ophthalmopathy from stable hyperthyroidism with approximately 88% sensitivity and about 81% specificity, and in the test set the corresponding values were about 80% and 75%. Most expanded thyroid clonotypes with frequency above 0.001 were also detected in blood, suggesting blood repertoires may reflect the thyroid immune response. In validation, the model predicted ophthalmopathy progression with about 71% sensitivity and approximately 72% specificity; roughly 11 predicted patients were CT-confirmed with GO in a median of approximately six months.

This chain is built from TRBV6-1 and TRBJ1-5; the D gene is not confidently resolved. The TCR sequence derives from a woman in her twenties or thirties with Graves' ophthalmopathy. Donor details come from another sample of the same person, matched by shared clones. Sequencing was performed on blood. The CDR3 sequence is CASSELAAWASNQPQHF. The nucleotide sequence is TGTGCCAGCAGTGAATTGGCAGCCTGGGCTAGCAATCAGCCCCAGCATTTT.